The 9 T cell receptor beta chains presented below share a single source sample, sequenced in a study of blood T cell repertoires in COVID-19 (dated by TCRdb to the early 2020s). Library preparation employed the immunoSEQ multiplex PCR assay. TCRdb retrieved this table from immuneACCESS and kept in-frame rearrangements only. Not all clones are present; in checked studies, unresolved V genes account for under half, and no reason is known for the remainder. The sample table holds roughly 31,000 clones, of which 86% were seen once. The ten biggest clones cover roughly 22% of the sample. Sequencing input: peripheral blood. These receptor sequences come from a human donor with active COVID-19. The donor label of this sample is uncertain.

This chain links TRBV5-1 with TRBJ2-3; D not resolved. The CDR3 extends over 13 amino acids. Germline loops: CDR1 SGHRS, CDR2 YFSETQ. The V end was cut by 2 bases, the J end by 1 base, with 5 bases between. CDR3: CASSFTGTDTQYF. In nucleotides, the CDR3 is TGCGCCAGCAGCTTCACAGGCACAGATACGCAGTATTTT.

The V gene is TRBV19, the J gene TRBJ1-5, with D uncertain. Germline values: CDR1 LNHDA, CDR2 SQIVND (reference sequence). The CDR3 is made up of 15 amino acids. Trimming shortened V by 8 bases and J by 3 bases, and 17 bases separated the two germline ends. CDR3 nucleotide sequence: TGTGCCAGTCGGACTTGGGCAGCTTCCAATCAGCCCCAGCATTTT. Protein: CASRTWAASNQPQHF.

The chain uses TRBV2 and TRBJ2-1; 10 bases are shared with TRBD1. The ends lost 2 bases at V and 7 bases at J; junction bases unmatched: 5. From germline, CDR1 is SNHLY and CDR2 FYNNEI. The CDR3 is 15 residues long. CDR3 amino acids: CASSERTGGNNEQFF. CDR3 nucleotides: TGTGCCAGCAGTGAAAGGACAGGGGGTAATAATGAGCAGTTCTTC.

The gene calls are TRBV10-1 and TRBJ2-7, with D possibly being TRBD1 (7 bases). Germline CDR1 and CDR2: WNHNN and SYGVQD (reference sequence). The CDR3 covers 15 residues. V was cut by 7 bases and J by 3 bases, with 19 bases left in between. The CDR3 protein is CASTLLQGGSYEQYF. CDR3 coding DNA: TGCGCCAGCACCCTGCTGCAGGGGGGCAGCTACGAGCAGTACTTC.

The genes are TRBV11-3 and TRBJ2-5; D unclear. With 3 bases removed from V and 3 bases from J, the gap between germline ends came to 8 bases. CDR3 length: 13 residues. Per the germline V gene, CDR1 is SGHNT and CDR2 is YENEEA. This chain's CDR3 is CASSFMEKETQYF. For the CDR3, the DNA is TGTGCCAGCAGCTTCATGGAGAAAGAGACCCAGTACTTC. Based on the CDR3 plus reference TRBV11-3 and TRBJ2-5, the full variable domain is EAGVVQSPRYKIIEKKQPVAFWCNPISGHNTLYWYLQNLGQGPELLIRYENEEAVDDSQLPKDRFSAERLKGVDSTLKIQPAELGDSAVYLCASSFMEKETQYFGPGTRLLVL.

The sample holds one count of this clone. The chain links TRBV27 to TRBJ2-7; 10 bases map to TRBD1. CDR3 length equals 16 residues. Germline trimming cut 7 bases from V and 6 bases from J; bases unmatched to any gene: 15. From germline, CDR1 is MNHEY and CDR2 SMNVEV (reference sequence). The CDR3 loop is CASNLGPRDRGGEQYF. The CDR3 DNA reads as TGTGCCAGCAACTTAGGTCCGAGGGACAGGGGAGGCGAGCAGTACTTC.

Only one count was recorded for this clone. This chain joins TRBV5-4 and TRBJ2-5; the D is unclear. Germline assignment: CDR1 SGHNT and CDR2 YYREEE (reference sequence). The CDR3 length is 11 residues. The V gene lost 4 bases and the J gene lost 5 bases, with 6 bases spanning the gap. This CDR3 is CASSPSETQYF. Written as DNA, the CDR3 is TGTGCCAGCAGCCCCTCTGAGACCCAGTACTTC.

The chain couples TRBV5-1 to TRBJ2-1; 10 bases match TRBD2. The V and J ends lost 7 bases and 7 bases, in that order; junction bases with no gene match: 14. The germline V gene encodes CDR1 SGHRS and CDR2 YFSETQ. This CDR3 comprises 16 residues. In DNA form, the CDR3 reads TGCGCCAGCTGGCGCGGATCTAGCGGGAGTTGGAATGAGCAGTTCTTC. It is translated as CASWRGSSGSWNEQFF.

J is TRBJ1-5 and V is TRBV19, with D uncertain. Germline lookup yields CDR1 LNHDA and CDR2 SQIVND (reference sequence). Trimming took 3 bases from V and 7 from J, leaving 10 bases between them. This CDR3 is built from 13 residues. The CDR3 loop is CASSILHSQPQHF. CDR3 DNA sequence: TGTGCCAGTAGTATTTTGCACTCACAGCCCCAGCATTTT.